This paragraph reports one T cell receptor (beta chain). The data derive from a study of blood T cell repertoires in COVID-19. Study-level background: Italy, Spain and the United States were the sources of the convalescent and acute COVID-19 samples. PBMCs, B-cell-depleted T cells, or T cells were the source of the cDNA or gDNA that made up the material.

In the study's own analysis: Using reference gene primer amplification, nucleated cell counts were estimated. The method was immunoSEQ multiplex PCR; TCRdb's version includes in-frame clones alone and lacks a portion of them. Clonal size and the V and J genes are those of that table, whereas D and trimming came from the DNA. The sample holds about 41,000 clones, around four fifths seen once. Looked up from germline, CDR1 is LNHDA and CDR2 is SQIVND (reference sequence). The CDR3 runs 13 residues. The V end lost 3 bases, the J end lost 3 bases, and 8 bases lay between the germline ends. The chain joins TRBV19 to TRBJ1-1; D is uncertain. The source of this sequence is a woman at least 80 years old with active or convalescent COVID-19. The sequenced material came from peripheral blood. DNA of the CDR3: TGTGCCAGTAGTATGCCTCGGTACACTGAAGCTTTCTTT. It specifies CASSMPRYTEAFF.